This TCR beta chain came from a study of blood T cell repertoires in COVID-19. Across the whole study: Whether acute or convalescent, the COVID-19 samples came from the United States, Italy and Spain.

Authors' methods: Nucleated cell number was recorded as an estimate derived from reference gene primer amplification. The method was immunoSEQ multiplex PCR; TCRdb's version includes in-frame clones alone and lacks a portion of them. The DNA gave D and trimming, while V, J and clone size come from that table. The data hold 99,000 or so clones, with 88% observed a single time. The sequenced sample consisted of peripheral blood. The receptor was isolated from a man aged 45-65 years with COVID-19, enrolled during active disease.

CDR3 sequence (DNA): TGTGCCAGCAGCCAAGGCCGGTTTGAGTACCCCGGGGAGCTGTTTTTT. It translates to CASSQGRFEYPGELFF. The chain carries TRBV14 and TRBJ2-2, with unresolved D. The V end was cut by 1 base, the J end by 6 bases, with 15 bases between. CDR3 length: 16 amino acids. Germline assignment: CDR1 SGHDN and CDR2 FVKESK.